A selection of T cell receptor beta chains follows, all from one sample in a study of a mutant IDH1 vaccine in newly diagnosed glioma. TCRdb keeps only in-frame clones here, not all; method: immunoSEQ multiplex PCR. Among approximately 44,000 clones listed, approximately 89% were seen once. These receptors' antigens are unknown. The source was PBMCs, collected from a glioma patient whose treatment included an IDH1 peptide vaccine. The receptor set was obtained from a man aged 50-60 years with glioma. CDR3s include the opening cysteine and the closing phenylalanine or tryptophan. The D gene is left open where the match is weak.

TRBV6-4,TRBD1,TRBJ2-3,CASSETGFFGDTQYF
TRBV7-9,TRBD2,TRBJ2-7,CASSSGTSGRVTSYEQYF
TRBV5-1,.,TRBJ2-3,CASSLGNRPPDTQYF
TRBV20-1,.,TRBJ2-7,CSASRVILQYF
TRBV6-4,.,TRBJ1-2,CASSDAGVGGYTF
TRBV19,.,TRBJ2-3,CASSKGFRAGTDTQYF
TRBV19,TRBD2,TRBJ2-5,CASSTFSGGQETQYF
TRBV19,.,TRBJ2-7,CASSPQGTYEQYF
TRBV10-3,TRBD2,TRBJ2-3,CAISGTSGSTDTQYF
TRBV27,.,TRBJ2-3,CASSASDETDTQYF
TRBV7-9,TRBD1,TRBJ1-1,CASRHRRDRGLFGNTEAFF
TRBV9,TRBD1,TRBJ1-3,CASSATGTGNTIYF
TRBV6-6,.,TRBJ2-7,CASSYPAGVTYEQYF
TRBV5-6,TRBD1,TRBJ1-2,CASSLVGTGVGYTF
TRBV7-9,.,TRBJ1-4,CASTGGATNEKLFF
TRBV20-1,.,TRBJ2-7,CSKTIGYEQYF
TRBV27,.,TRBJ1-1,CASSLYEGSTEAFF
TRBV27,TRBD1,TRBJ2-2,CASSPLGQGNTGELFF
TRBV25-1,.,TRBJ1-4,CASSVYATNEKLFF
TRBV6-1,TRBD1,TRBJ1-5,CASSEWTGTYQPQHF
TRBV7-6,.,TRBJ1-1,CASSPPWPEVEAFF
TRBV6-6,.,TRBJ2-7,CASRDYEQYF
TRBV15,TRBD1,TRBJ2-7,CATSRDRGHGEQYF
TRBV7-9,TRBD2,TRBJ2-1,CASSLRLAGNEQFF
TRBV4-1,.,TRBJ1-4,CASRQYGQHEKLFF
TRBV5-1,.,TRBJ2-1,CASSLRPNNEQFF
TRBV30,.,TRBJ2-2,CAWSIVGRNTGELFF
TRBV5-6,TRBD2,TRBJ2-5,CASSSGTSGRPLVETQYF
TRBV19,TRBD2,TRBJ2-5,CASSIQRGGRETQYF
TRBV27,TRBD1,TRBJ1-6,CASSFGPGQGASIVGNSPLHF
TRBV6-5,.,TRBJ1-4,CASSYRTTNEKLFF
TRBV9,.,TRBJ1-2,CASSVDLWSYGYTF
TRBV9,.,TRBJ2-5,CASSGRGGYQETQYF
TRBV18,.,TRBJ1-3,CASFFYEGSGNTIYF
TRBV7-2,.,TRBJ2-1,CASSLASEQFF
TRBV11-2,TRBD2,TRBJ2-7,CASSLVLSSGGRYEQYF
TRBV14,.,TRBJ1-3,CASSQESGDGNTIYF
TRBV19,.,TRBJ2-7,CASSIGTASSYEQYF
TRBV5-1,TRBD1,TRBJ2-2,CASSLTFRGRTGELFF
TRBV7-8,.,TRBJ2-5,CASSRGQQETQYF
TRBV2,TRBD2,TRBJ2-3,CASSEARTSGPTDTQYF
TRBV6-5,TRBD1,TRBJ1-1,CASREDRDLTEAFF
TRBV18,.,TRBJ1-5,CASSPDANQPQHF
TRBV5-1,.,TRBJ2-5,CASSSTAHSTETQYF
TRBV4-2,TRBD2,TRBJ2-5,CASSPRMGREETQYF
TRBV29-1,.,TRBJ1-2,CSVDMRGHARGYTF
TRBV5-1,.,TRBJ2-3,CASSSLPREDTQYF
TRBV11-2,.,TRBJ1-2,CASSLVGTNYGYTF
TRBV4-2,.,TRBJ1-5,CASSRYGEVQPQHF
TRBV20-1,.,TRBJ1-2,CSARVWESYTF
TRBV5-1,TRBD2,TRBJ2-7,CASSRTSGTYEQYF
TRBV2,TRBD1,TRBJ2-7,CASSERQTGGERYF
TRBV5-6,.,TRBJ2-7,CASSSSGRQYF
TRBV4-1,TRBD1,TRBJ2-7,CASSQGQGTTYEQYF
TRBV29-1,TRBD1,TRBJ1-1,CSGRSGTGAMNTEAFF
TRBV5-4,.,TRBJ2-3,CASSAFAGHPPSTDTQYF